This entry concerns a single TCR beta chain. Amplification yielded TCR beta CDR3 regions, with RNA transcripts as the source. Primed by the HTBI set, a first-round RT-PCR was run on the TCR CDR3. One entry per CDR3 protein, called by TCRdb with MiXCR from the multiplex PCR reads. The repertoire holds under 250,000 distinct CDR3 sequences, with approximately 23% as singletons. CDR1 and CDR2 from the germline V gene are MRHNA and SNTAGT. Trimming took off 6 bases at V and 2 bases at J, with 13 bases between the two ends. The CDR3 sequence is 14 residues long. This sample stems from a study of T cells in Graves' hyperthyroidism and ophthalmopathy. Turning to the study itself: The blood sample was taken at first diagnosis, before treatment began.

The gene calls are TRBV6-4 and TRBJ1-1; unclear D gene. The source of this sequence is a woman aged 40-49 years with Graves' ophthalmopathy. The sequencing input was blood. The CDR3 DNA is TGTGCCAGCAGAATCAGGAAAGAAAACACTGAAGCTTTCTTT. Translated, it gives CASRIRKENTEAFF.